This TCR beta chain was retrieved from a study of shared clonotypes between healthy human individuals. Study-wide results and caveats: Shared across a few donors were roughly 4.8% of the naive CD4 clonotypes. Sampling covered nothing but blood. Tissue TCR repertoires likely differ from those found in blood. Generation probability values for non-shared clonotypes were lower than those for clonotypes shared by all four donors.

The CDR3 spans 15 residues. The germline V and J ends were trimmed by 1 base and 0 bases, with 9 bases remaining between them. CDR1 and CDR2 (germline): MDHEN, SYDVKM. Assay used: immunoSEQ multiplex PCR; TCRdb lists only in-frame clones, some missing. The sample lists around 1.6 million clones, under 99% occurring once. As for this clone: No antigen is known for it.

The sequenced material came from naive CD4+ T cells sorted from blood. Subset: CD45RA+ positively selected. The chain recombines TRBV28 with TRBJ1-2, with D possibly TRBD1 on 6 matching bases. The TCR originated in a man aged 25-45 years in good health. The CDR3 sequence: CASSLSDRPNYGYTF. In DNA form, the CDR3 reads TGTGCCAGCAGTTTATCTGACAGGCCTAACTATGGCTACACCTTC.